The sequence of this T cell receptor (beta chain) was determined in a study of blood T cell repertoires in COVID-19. This clone was observed once. Germline CDR1 SGHTS, CDR2 YDEGEE. The length of the CDR3 is 17 residues. V trimming: 0 bases; J trimming: 7 bases; junction bases outside the gene matches: 8. Method: immunoSEQ multiplex PCR; TCRdb's copy keeps in-frame clones and lacks some. Of 200,000 or so clones in the sample, 70% to 90% were seen once. The sequence was obtained from a woman aged 45-65 years with acute or convalescent COVID-19. The J gene is TRBJ1-6, the V gene TRBV5-8, with 9 bases matching TRBD1. The sample consisted of peripheral blood. The CDR3 coding sequence is TGTGCCAGCAGCTTGGATTCATTGGGACAGGGAAATTCACCCCTCCACTTT. Amino acids: CASSLDSLGQGNSPLHF.